This T cell receptor (beta chain) was identified in a study of T-cell reconstitution after alpha-beta-depleted transplantation in children. General study points: TCRbeta diversity was high at day 60 in some patients (a result of surviving recipient T cells and thymic progenitors). T-cell counts and diversity at one year post-transplant came mainly from newly produced T cells. By about two months after transplant, alpha-beta T cells reportedly arose from several hundred graft clones that had expanded.

Preparing the TCRbeta library involved the use of unique molecular identifiers. MiXCR, run by TCRdb on the PCR reads, gives a single entry per CDR3 protein. The sample shows about 300,000 distinct CDR3 sequences, almost 8% of them seen only once. With respect to this clonotype: Antigen: not known.

Germline CDR1 reads SQVTM; CDR2 reads ANQGSEA. Trimming stripped 4 bases from V and 7 bases from J, with 13 bases between. This CDR3 has 13 residues. Sample: peripheral blood, taken 360 days after TCRalphabeta/CD19-depleted stem cell transplant. This sequence was found in a female patient aged 2-15 years who had a stem cell transplant for Fanconi anemia, so the T cells may come from the graft donor. The genes are TRBV29-1 and TRBJ1-4; D might be TRBD1 (6 bases). In DNA form, the CDR3 reads TGCAGCGTTGGGGGGGGGGCGCGTGAAAAACTGTTTTTT. Protein sequence: CSVGGGAREKLFF.